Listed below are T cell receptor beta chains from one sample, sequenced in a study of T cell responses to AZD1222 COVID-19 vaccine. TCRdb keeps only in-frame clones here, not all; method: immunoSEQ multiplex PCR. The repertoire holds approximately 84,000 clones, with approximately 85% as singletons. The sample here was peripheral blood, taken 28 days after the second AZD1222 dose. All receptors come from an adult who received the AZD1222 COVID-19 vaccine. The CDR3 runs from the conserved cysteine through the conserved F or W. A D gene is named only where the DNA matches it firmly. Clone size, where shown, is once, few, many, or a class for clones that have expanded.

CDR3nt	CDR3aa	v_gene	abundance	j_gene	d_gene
TGTGCCAGCAGCCAAGATCGTCTGGGACAGGGTGAAAGGATGGTAAACATGAAGACCCAGTACTTC	CASSQDRLGQGERMVNMKTQYF	TRBV3-1/TRBV3-2	NA	TRBJ2-5	TRBD1
TGCGCCAGCAGCCAGGGGACAGCTGGAAACACCATATATTTT	CASSQGTAGNTIYF	TRBV5-1	NA	TRBJ1-3	TRBD1
TGCGCCAGCAGCCAACAAACGGTCGGGAACACCGGGGAGCTGTTTTTT	CASSQQTVGNTGELFF	TRBV5-1	NA	TRBJ2-2	NA
TGTGCCAGTAGTCGGACACTCCAGGGGACCCAGTACTTC	CASSRTLQGTQYF	TRBV19	NA	TRBJ2-5	NA
TGTGCCAGCAGCCAGTACCCCACCGGGACTAGCGGGGCCTACAATGAGCAGTTCTTC	CASSQYPTGTSGAYNEQFF	TRBV3-1/TRBV3-2	once	TRBJ2-1	TRBD2
TGTGCCAGCAGTCCCGGACAGGGGAGAGAAAAACTGTTTTTT	CASSPGQGREKLFF	TRBV6-5	NA	TRBJ1-4	TRBD1
TGTGCCAGCAGCCCCTCCGGGACAGGGGGGTATGGCTACACCTTC	CASSPSGTGGYGYTF	TRBV7-9	NA	TRBJ1-2	TRBD1
TGTGCCAGCAGGGGTAGGGGAGGGGATAACTATGGCTACACCTTC	CASRGRGGDNYGYTF	TRBV6-5	NA	TRBJ1-2	NA
TGTGCCAGCAGCTTAGTTGCTCTTAGGTCGAGCTCCTACAATGAGCAGTTCTTC	CASSLVALRSSSYNEQFF	TRBV11-2	NA	TRBJ2-1	NA
TGTGCCAGCAGCTTTACCCCTGGGACCCAGTACTTC	CASSFTPGTQYF	TRBV7-2	NA	TRBJ2-5	NA
TGTGCCAGCAGCGTAGCTACGGGGGTGGATTCACCCCTCCACTTT	CASSVATGVDSPLHF	TRBV9	few	TRBJ1-6	NA
TGCAGTGCCCTGAACACAGATACGCAGTATTTT	CSALNTDTQYF	TRBV20-1	NA	TRBJ2-3	NA
TGCGCCAGCGGGGGGGGCAATCAGCCCCAGCATTTT	CASGGGNQPQHF	TRBV4-1	NA	TRBJ1-5	NA
TGTGCCAGCAGCTTAACCGGGGGGAACAATGAGCAGTTCTTC	CASSLTGGNNEQFF	TRBV5-6	NA	TRBJ2-1	TRBD2
TGTGCCAGCAGCTTACAGGGTGATTTTCGCGATACGCAGTATTTT	CASSLQGDFRDTQYF	TRBV7-3	NA	TRBJ2-3	NA
TGTGCCAGCAGCGTAGGGCCAGGGCAGCCCCAGCATTTT	CASSVGPGQPQHF	TRBV9	NA	TRBJ1-5	NA
TGTGCCAGCAGTGGGCCGTTGGTTAACTCTGGGGCCAACGTCCTGACTTTC	CASSGPLVNSGANVLTF	TRBV28	NA	TRBJ2-6	NA
TGTGCCAGCTCACCGGGGGGGAACAATCAGCCCCAGCATTTT	CASSPGGNNQPQHF	TRBV18	NA	TRBJ1-5	NA
TGCGCCAGCAGCTTGGGAGACGTCCTGACTTTC	CASSLGDVLTF	TRBV5-1	NA	TRBJ2-6	NA
TGTGCCAGCAGTGAATCGCGGACTAGACAAGAGACCCAGTACTTC	CASSESRTRQETQYF	TRBV6-1	NA	TRBJ2-5	TRBD2
TGTGCCAGCAGCCTAGGGACAGGGGGCTTTGAAGCTTTCTTT	CASSLGTGGFEAFF	TRBV11-2	NA	TRBJ1-1	TRBD1
TGTGCCAGTAGCGTAGCGGGGGGCGGCACAGATACGCAGTATTTT	CASSVAGGGTDTQYF	TRBV19	NA	TRBJ2-3	TRBD2
TGTGCCAGCAGTTTTAGGGTAGCGGGACTAGCGGGGGGGCCGAACACCGGGGAGCTGTTTTTT	CASSFRVAGLAGGPNTGELFF	TRBV27	NA	TRBJ2-2	TRBD2
TGTGCCAGCAGTGGCCTCCGGAGCTCCTACGAGCAGTACTTC	CASSGLRSSYEQYF	TRBV28	once	TRBJ2-7	NA
TGTGCCAGCAGCCATACTAATAATTCACCCCTCCACTTT	CASSHTNNSPLHF	TRBV27	NA	TRBJ1-6	NA
TGTGCCAGCAGCTTGATGTCAGTAGGAGCCTCCTACGAGCAGTACTTC	CASSLMSVGASYEQYF	TRBV5-6	NA	TRBJ2-7	NA
TGTGCCAGCAGCCCCACGACAGTCTCTGGAAACACCATATATTTT	CASSPTTVSGNTIYF	TRBV2	NA	TRBJ1-3	NA
TGTGCCAGCAGCTTGGGACAGGGCGGCAATCAGCCCCAGCATTTT	CASSLGQGGNQPQHF	TRBV11-2	few	TRBJ1-5	TRBD1
TGTGCCAGCAGCCAAGGTGGGAGCGGGGGGTTCACAGATACGCAGTATTTT	CASSQGGSGGFTDTQYF	TRBV4-2	NA	TRBJ2-3	TRBD2
TGTGCCAGCAGCCCCTACATGGCCGATACGCAGTATTTT	CASSPYMADTQYF	TRBV12-3/TRBV12-4	NA	TRBJ2-3	NA
TGCGCCAGCAGCCCGGACGGTCCAGGGAATTCACCCCTCCACTTT	CASSPDGPGNSPLHF	TRBV5-1	NA	TRBJ1-6	NA
TGTGCCAGTAGTGTTCAGGGGGCTACTATCACAGATACGCAGTATTTT	CASSVQGATITDTQYF	TRBV19	NA	TRBJ2-3	TRBD1
TGCGCCAGCGGACTGGACGGAGCAGCGGAGCAGTACTTC	CASGLDGAAEQYF	TRBV5-1	NA	TRBJ2-7	NA